The rows below give T cell receptor beta chains drawn from one sample of a study of blood T cell repertoires in COVID-19. Data came from immunoSEQ multiplex PCR; TCRdb stores just in-frame clones and leaves some out. This sample has tens of thousands of clones, with around 91% found just once. Specimen: peripheral blood. The receptors here all came from a woman aged 55-75 years with COVID-19, enrolled during active disease. The CDR3 runs from the conserved cysteine through the conserved F or W. The D gene is left open where the match is weak. Clone size is shown for a subset of rows, as once, few, many or a class of expanded clone.

j_call	v_call	d_call	clone_size	cdr3_aa	cdr3_nt
TRBJ1-2	TRBV2	TRBD1	once	CASRTGTASYGYTF	TGTGCCAGCCGGACCGGGACAGCTTCTTATGGCTACACCTTC
TRBJ1-5	TRBV19	NA	NA	CASTTVLLYQPQHF	TGTGCCAGTACGACAGTACTACTCTATCAGCCCCAGCATTTT
TRBJ1-6	TRBV6-4	NA	NA	CASSESSYNSPLHF	TGTGCCAGCAGCGAGAGCTCCTATAATTCACCCCTCCACTTT
TRBJ1-3	TRBV5-5	NA	NA	CASSFWQNSGNTIYF	TGTGCCAGCAGCTTCTGGCAGAACTCTGGAAACACCATATATTTT
TRBJ2-5	TRBV11-3	NA	NA	CASSGTAGETQYF	TGTGCCAGCAGCGGGACAGCGGGAGAGACCCAGTACTTC
TRBJ2-3	TRBV15	NA	NA	CATSTDPGRTQYF	TGTGCCACCAGCACCGATCCCGGTCGTACGCAGTATTTT
TRBJ2-7	TRBV5-1	NA	NA	CASSLVNGASYEQYF	TGCGCCAGCAGCTTGGTGAACGGAGCCTCCTACGAGCAGTACTTC
TRBJ1-1	TRBV24-1	NA	NA	CATRLTENTEAFF	TGTGCCACCAGGCTGACAGAGAACACTGAAGCTTTCTTT
TRBJ1-1	TRBV5-4	NA	NA	CASSRDIGRTEAFF	TGTGCCAGCAGCAGGGACATAGGTAGGACTGAAGCTTTCTTT
TRBJ2-2	TRBV19	NA	NA	CASSIVGGTGELFF	TGTGCCAGTAGTATAGTGGGGGGCACCGGGGAGCTGTTTTTT
TRBJ1-2	TRBV24-1	NA	NA	CATSPPDGNYGYTF	TGTGCCACCAGTCCCCCTGACGGGAACTATGGCTACACCTTC
TRBJ2-3	TRBV5-1	NA	NA	CASSSLGEPTDTQYF	TGCGCCAGCAGTTCCCTAGGGGAACCCACAGATACGCAGTATTTT
TRBJ2-7	TRBV4-1	NA	NA	CASSPFGSPYEQYF	TGCGCCAGCAGCCCATTTGGCAGTCCCTACGAGCAGTACTTC
TRBJ1-1	TRBV6-5	TRBD1	NA	CASSSHWTGGEAFF	TGTGCCAGCAGTTCCCATTGGACAGGGGGAGAAGCTTTCTTT
TRBJ2-7	TRBV7-9	NA	NA	CANSSQISGAPYEQYF	TGTGCCAACAGCTCTCAGATTAGCGGAGCACCCTACGAGCAGTACTTC
TRBJ2-1	TRBV30	TRBD2	NA	CAWKGGRLYNEQFF	TGTGCCTGGAAGGGCGGGAGGCTATACAATGAGCAGTTCTTC
TRBJ1-4	TRBV4-3	NA	NA	CASSPHTQGPNEKLFF	TGCGCCAGCAGCCCGCACACCCAGGGCCCTAATGAAAAACTGTTTTTT
TRBJ2-7	TRBV11-3	TRBD2	NA	CASSLDRGDPLYEQYF	TGTGCCAGCAGCTTAGATCGGGGGGATCCCCTCTACGAGCAGTACTTC
TRBJ2-2	TRBV25-1	NA	NA	CASQRQSGELFF	TGTGCCAGTCAGAGGCAGTCCGGGGAGCTGTTTTTT
TRBJ2-7	TRBV7-8	TRBD2	NA	CASRPTSGSIYEQYF	TGTGCCAGCAGACCAACTAGCGGGAGTATATACGAGCAGTACTTC
TRBJ2-7	TRBV9	NA	NA	CASSVDEYEQYF	TGTGCCAGCAGCGTAGACGAGTACGAGCAGTACTTC
TRBJ2-5	TRBV7-2	TRBD2	NA	CASSNLPGLGKETQYF	TGTGCCAGCAGCAACCTCCCAGGACTAGGAAAAGAGACCCAGTACTTC
TRBJ2-1	TRBV2	TRBD1	NA	CARTVGQYNEQFF	TGTGCCAGGACTGTGGGACAGTACAATGAGCAGTTCTTC
TRBJ2-4	TRBV7-2	NA	NA	CASSLVQGAKNIQYF	TGTGCCAGCAGCTTAGTTCAGGGCGCCAAAAACATTCAGTACTTC
TRBJ2-5	TRBV19	NA	NA	CASSIFARSSGSHQETQYF	TGTGCCAGTAGTATTTTCGCCCGCTCAAGCGGATCTCACCAAGAGACCCAGTACTTC
TRBJ1-2	TRBV11-2	NA	once	CASSYIYGYTF	TGTGCCAGCAGCTACATCTATGGCTACACCTTC
TRBJ1-1	TRBV18	NA	NA	CASSHSKNTEAFF	TGTGCCAGCTCACATAGCAAGAACACTGAAGCTTTCTTT
TRBJ2-4	TRBV3-1/TRBV3-2	TRBD2	NA	CASSQVDRRGVQYF	TGTGCCAGCAGCCAAGTTGACAGGCGGGGGGTTCAGTACTTC
TRBJ2-7	TRBV18	NA	once	CASSPRLVQHRSYEQYF	TGTGCCAGCTCACCACGGCTGGTACAACACCGCTCCTACGAGCAGTACTTC
TRBJ2-1	TRBV11-2	TRBD2	NA	CASSLARGSGRNEQFF	TGTGCCAGCAGCTTAGCTCGGGGTAGCGGGAGAAATGAGCAGTTCTTC
TRBJ2-5	TRBV5-4	TRBD1	NA	CASSLELGQQETQYF	TGTGCCAGCAGCTTGGAGCTGGGACAGCAAGAGACCCAGTACTTC
TRBJ1-5	TRBV27	NA	NA	CASSLMGGGGHQPQHF	TGTGCCAGCAGTTTAATGGGTGGAGGTGGGCATCAGCCCCAGCATTTT
TRBJ1-5	TRBV9	TRBD1	NA	CASSPTGSNQPQHF	TGTGCCAGCAGCCCGACAGGGAGCAATCAGCCCCAGCATTTT
TRBJ1-3	TRBV29-1	TRBD1	NA	CSVKRGDRQHSGNTIYF	TGCAGCGTCAAAAGGGGGGACAGGCAACACTCTGGAAACACCATATATTTT
TRBJ1-1	TRBV10-1	TRBD1	NA	CASSPRDRPIEAFF	TGCGCCAGCAGTCCCCGGGACAGGCCGATTGAAGCTTTCTTT
TRBJ2-5	TRBV18	NA	once	CASSPNRGQETQYF	TGTGCCAGCTCACCAAATCGAGGGCAAGAGACCCAGTACTTC
TRBJ2-7	TRBV28	TRBD2	NA	CASSLTSGNSYEQYF	TGTGCCAGCAGCCTGACTAGCGGGAACTCCTACGAGCAGTACTTC
TRBJ1-3	TRBV6-6	TRBD1	NA	CASSYGQGAYGNTIYF	TGTGCCAGCAGTTACGGGCAGGGGGCCTATGGAAACACCATATATTTT
TRBJ2-1	TRBV11-2	NA	NA	CASSLTSSNEQFF	TGTGCCAGCAGCTTGACTAGTTCCAATGAGCAGTTCTTC
TRBJ1-2	TRBV7-2	TRBD1	NA	CASSLGTGGYTF	TGTGCCAGCAGCTTAGGGACAGGTGGCTACACCTTC
TRBJ1-1	TRBV29-1	NA	NA	CSVARGEAEAFF	TGCAGCGTTGCCCGGGGTGAGGCTGAAGCTTTCTTT
TRBJ1-5	TRBV14	NA	NA	CASSQGPHDQPQHF	TGTGCCAGCAGCCAGGGGCCTCATGATCAGCCCCAGCATTTT
TRBJ1-2	TRBV10-3	TRBD1	NA	CALRTGNNDYGYTF	TGTGCCTTACGGACAGGGAATAATGACTATGGCTACACCTTC
TRBJ1-5	TRBV24-1	NA	once	CATSRQPGQPQHF	TGTGCCACCAGTCGGCAGCCAGGGCAGCCCCAGCATTTT
TRBJ1-5	TRBV6-2/TRBV6-3	NA	NA	CASSSTTGYSNQPQHF	TGTGCCAGCAGTTCCACCACAGGTTATAGCAATCAGCCCCAGCATTTT
TRBJ2-2	TRBV3-1/TRBV3-2	NA	NA	CASSPPGALNTGELFF	TGTGCCAGCAGCCCGCCGGGAGCGCTGAACACCGGGGAGCTGTTTTTT
TRBJ1-2	TRBV27	NA	NA	CASSLSGPGSGYTF	TGTGCCAGCAGTTTATCGGGCCCAGGGTCTGGCTACACCTTC
TRBJ1-6	TRBV5-1	NA	NA	CASSLLEGYSPLHF	TGCGCCAGCAGCTTGTTGGAGGGCTATTCACCCCTCCACTTT
TRBJ2-7	TRBV11-1	NA	NA	CASNRDTKTYEQYF	TGTGCCAGCAACCGGGACACCAAAACCTACGAGCAGTACTTC
TRBJ1-5	TRBV2	NA	NA	CASMGAANQPQHF	TGTGCCAGCATGGGGGCAGCGAATCAGCCCCAGCATTTT
TRBJ1-2	TRBV6-5	NA	NA	CASSSPRGEGYGYTF	TGTGCCAGCAGTTCCCCTCGGGGGGAGGGCTATGGCTACACCTTC
TRBJ2-1	TRBV19	NA	once	CASTPNGKIEQFF	TGTGCCAGTACTCCCAACGGGAAAATTGAGCAGTTCTTC
TRBJ1-4	TRBV24-1	NA	once	CATSDAGGAGGKLFF	TGTGCCACCAGTGATGCAGGAGGGGCTGGGGGAAAACTGTTTTTT
TRBJ2-7	TRBV6-5	TRBD2	once	CASSYLSTGGEQYF	TGTGCCAGCAGTTACTTATCGACGGGGGGCGAGCAGTACTTC
TRBJ2-1	TRBV5-1	NA	NA	CASSLSSYNEQFF	TGCGCCAGCAGCCTGAGCTCCTACAATGAGCAGTTCTTC
TRBJ2-5	TRBV4-3	TRBD2	NA	CASSQSRLAGGSMYF	TGCGCCAGCAGCCAATCTCGACTAGCGGGAGGGTCCATGTACTTC